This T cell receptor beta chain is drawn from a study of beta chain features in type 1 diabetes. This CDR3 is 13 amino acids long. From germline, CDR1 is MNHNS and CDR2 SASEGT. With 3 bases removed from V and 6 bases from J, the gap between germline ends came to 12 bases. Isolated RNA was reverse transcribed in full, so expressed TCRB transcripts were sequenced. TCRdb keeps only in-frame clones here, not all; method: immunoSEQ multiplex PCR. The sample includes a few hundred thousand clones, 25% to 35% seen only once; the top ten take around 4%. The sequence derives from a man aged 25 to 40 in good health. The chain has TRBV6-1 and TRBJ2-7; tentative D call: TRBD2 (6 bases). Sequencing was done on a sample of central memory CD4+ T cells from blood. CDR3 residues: CASSELLGGEQYF. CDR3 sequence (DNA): TGTGCCAGCAGTGAGCTTCTGGGGGGCGAGCAGTACTTC.